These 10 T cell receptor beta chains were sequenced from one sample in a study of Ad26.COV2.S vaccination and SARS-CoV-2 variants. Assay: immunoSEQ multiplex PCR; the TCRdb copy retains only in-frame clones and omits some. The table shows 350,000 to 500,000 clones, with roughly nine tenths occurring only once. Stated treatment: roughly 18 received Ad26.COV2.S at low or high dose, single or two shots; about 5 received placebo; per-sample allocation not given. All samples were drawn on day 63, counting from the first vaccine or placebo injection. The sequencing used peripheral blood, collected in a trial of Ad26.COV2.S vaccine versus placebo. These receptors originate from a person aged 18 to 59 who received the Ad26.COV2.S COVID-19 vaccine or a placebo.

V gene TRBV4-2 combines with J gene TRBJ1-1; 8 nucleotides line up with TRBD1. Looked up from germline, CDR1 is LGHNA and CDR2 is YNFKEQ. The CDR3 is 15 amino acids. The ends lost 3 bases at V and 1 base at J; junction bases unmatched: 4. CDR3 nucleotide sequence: TGTGCCAGCAGCCAGACAGGGGCCGCGAACACTGAAGCTTTCTTT. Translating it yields CASSQTGAANTEAFF.

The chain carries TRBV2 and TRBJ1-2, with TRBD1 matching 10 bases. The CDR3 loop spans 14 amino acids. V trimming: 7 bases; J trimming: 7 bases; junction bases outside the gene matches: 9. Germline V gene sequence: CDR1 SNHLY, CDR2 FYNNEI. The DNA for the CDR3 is TGTGCCAGCACGGGGGAGGGACAGGGGTCTGGCTACACCTTC. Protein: CASTGEGQGSGYTF.

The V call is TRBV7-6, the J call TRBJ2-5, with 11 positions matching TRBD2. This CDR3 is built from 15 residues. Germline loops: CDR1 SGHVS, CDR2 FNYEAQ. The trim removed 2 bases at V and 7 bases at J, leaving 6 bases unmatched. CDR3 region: CASSLKPSGGMTQYF. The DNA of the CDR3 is TGTGCCAGCAGCTTAAAGCCTAGCGGGGGGATGACCCAGTACTTC.

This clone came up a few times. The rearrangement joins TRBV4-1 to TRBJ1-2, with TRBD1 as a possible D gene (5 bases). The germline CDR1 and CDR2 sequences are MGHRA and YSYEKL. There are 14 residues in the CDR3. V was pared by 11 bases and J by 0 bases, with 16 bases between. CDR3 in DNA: TGCGCCTCCCGCCGGGGGGGATCTAACTATGGCTACACCTTC. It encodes CASRRGGSNYGYTF.

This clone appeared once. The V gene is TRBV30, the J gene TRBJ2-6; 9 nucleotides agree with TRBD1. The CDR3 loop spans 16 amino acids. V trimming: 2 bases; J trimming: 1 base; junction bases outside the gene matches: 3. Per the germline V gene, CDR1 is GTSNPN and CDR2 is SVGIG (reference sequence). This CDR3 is CAWSTGQGSGANVLTF. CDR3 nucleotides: TGTGCCTGGAGTACAGGACAGGGGTCTGGGGCCAACGTCCTGACTTTC.

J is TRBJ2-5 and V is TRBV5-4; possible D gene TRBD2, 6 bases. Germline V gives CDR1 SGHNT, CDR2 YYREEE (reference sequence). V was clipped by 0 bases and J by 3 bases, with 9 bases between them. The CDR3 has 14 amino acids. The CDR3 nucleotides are TGTGCCAGCAGCTTGGGGGGGGTCAAAGAGACCCAGTACTTC. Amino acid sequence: CASSLGGVKETQYF. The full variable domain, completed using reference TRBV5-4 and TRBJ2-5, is ETGVTQSPTHLIKTRGQQVTLRCSSQSGHNTVSWYQQALGQGPQFIFQYYREEENGRGNFPPRFSGLQFPNYSSELNVNALELDDSALYLCASSLGGVKETQYFGPGTRLLVL.

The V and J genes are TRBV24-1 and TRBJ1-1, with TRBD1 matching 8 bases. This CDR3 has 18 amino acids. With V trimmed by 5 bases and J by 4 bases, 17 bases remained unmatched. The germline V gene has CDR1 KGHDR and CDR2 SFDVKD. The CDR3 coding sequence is TGTGCCACCAGTGGGGGAGGGGCAGGGGGCAGTGAGAGCACTGAAGCTTTCTTT. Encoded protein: CATSGGGAGGSESTEAFF.

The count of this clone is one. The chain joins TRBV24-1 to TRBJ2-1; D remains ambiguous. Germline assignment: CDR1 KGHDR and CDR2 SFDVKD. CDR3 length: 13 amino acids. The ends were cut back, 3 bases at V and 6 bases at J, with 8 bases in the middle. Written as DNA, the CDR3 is TGTGCCACCAGTGATCGAGATGTCAATGAGCAGTTCTTC. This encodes CATSDRDVNEQFF.

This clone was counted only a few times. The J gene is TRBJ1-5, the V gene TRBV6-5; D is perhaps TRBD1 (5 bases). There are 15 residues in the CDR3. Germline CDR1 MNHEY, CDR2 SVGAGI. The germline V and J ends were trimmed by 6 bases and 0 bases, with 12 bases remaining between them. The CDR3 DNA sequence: TGTGCCAGCAGACGACGACAGATTAGCAATCAGCCCCAGCATTTT. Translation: CASRRRQISNQPQHF.

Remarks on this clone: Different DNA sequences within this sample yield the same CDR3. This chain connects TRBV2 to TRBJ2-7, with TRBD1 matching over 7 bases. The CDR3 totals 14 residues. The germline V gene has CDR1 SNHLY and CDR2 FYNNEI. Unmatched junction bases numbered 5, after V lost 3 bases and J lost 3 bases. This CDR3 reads CASSDQGEGYEQYF. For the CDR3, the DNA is TGTGCCAGCAGTGACCAGGGGGAAGGCTACGAGCAGTACTTC.